This TCR beta chain was observed in a study of blood T cells in healthy people across ages. The length of the CDR3 is 15 residues. Germline CDR1 SGHRS, CDR2 YFSETQ. V lost 0 bases to trimming and J lost 2 bases, with 9 bases between them. The authors ran a second PCR of roughly 6 to 12 cycles using a sample-barcoded 5' primer and a J-beta primer mix. MiXCR, applied by TCRdb to the 5' RACE reads, yields one record per CDR3 protein. The sample lists roughly 1,500,000 distinct CDR3 sequences, 34% occurring once. The receptor's source is a woman younger than 45 in good health. Specimen: blood. The chain employs TRBV5-1 and TRBJ1-5; D gene ambiguous. The DNA of the CDR3 is TGCGCCAGCAGCTTGGGACCAGAGGGCAATCAGCCCCAGCATTTT. Protein: CASSLGPEGNQPQHF.